This T cell receptor (beta chain) is from a study of read filtering for tumor transcriptome and immune sequencing. Study overall: R-ISS stage counts were about 8 for I, roughly 15 for II, 6 or 7 for III.

This library used around 400 ng RNA and molecular barcoded adaptors spanning alpha/delta and beta/gamma chains. MiXCR, run by TCRdb on the reads, gives a single entry per CDR3 protein. Of about 63,000 distinct CDR3 sequences listed, approximately 15% were seen once; the top ten hold around 45%. The CDR3 spans 15 residues. The V gene's germline CDR1 is DFQATT and CDR2 SNEGSKA (reference sequence). V was cut by 3 bases and J by 1 base, with 15 bases left in between. This clonotype is medium-sized (0.01 to 0.1%) in the sample. The chain uses TRBV20-1 and TRBJ2-5, with D perhaps matching TRBD1 (5 bases). The TCR comes from a donor at least 40 years old with multiple myeloma. The sequenced sample consisted of a population of CD138-negative cells sorted from bone marrow. The CDR3 loop reads CSARRDGATQETQYF. CDR3 DNA: TGCAGTGCTAGGCGAGATGGGGCCACCCAAGAGACCCAGTACTTC.